This TCR beta chain came from a study of radiotherapy plus CTLA-4 blockade in lung cancer. Study at large: Of the patients, about 20% showed objective responses and roughly 31% attained disease control. The study, taken as a whole, reports: In blood, after radiotherapy plus ipilimumab, tumor-derived TCR clones expanded.

Per the germline V gene, CDR1 is KGHSH and CDR2 is LQKENI. CDR3 size: 15 residues. V shed 6 bases, J shed 4 bases, and the junction held 4 bases outside the gene matches. Patients in the study, people with chemo-refractory metastatic non-small-cell lung cancer, received focal radiation plus ipilimumab CTLA-4 blockade. This table comes from immunoSEQ multiplex PCR, and its TCRdb copy is limited to in-frame clones, with some not included. This table has 70,000 to 90,000 clones, around 80% appearing once. In its sample, this clone was seen once. The target antigen is unknown. This specimen was peripheral blood, taken from a patient treated with radiotherapy plus ipilimumab. This TCR was recovered from a human donor with non-small cell lung cancer who had a complete response to radiotherapy plus ipilimumab. The chain has TRBV18 and TRBJ1-6; TRBD1 matches 9 bases. The CDR3 region is CASSPGQGYNSPLHF. CDR3 DNA sequence: TGTGCCAGCTCCCCCGGACAGGGGTATAATTCACCCCTCCACTTT.